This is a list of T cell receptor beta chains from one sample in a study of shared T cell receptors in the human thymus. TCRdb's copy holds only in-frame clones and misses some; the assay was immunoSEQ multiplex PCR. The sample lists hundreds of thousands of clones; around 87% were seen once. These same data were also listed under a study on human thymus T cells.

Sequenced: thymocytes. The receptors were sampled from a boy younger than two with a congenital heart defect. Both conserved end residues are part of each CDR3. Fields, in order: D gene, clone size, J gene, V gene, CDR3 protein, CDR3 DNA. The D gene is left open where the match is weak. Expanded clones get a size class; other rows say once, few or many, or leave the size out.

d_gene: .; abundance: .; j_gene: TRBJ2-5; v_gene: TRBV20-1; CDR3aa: CSARKRGTQYF; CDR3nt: TGCAGTGCTAGGAAAAGGGGGACCCAGTACTTC
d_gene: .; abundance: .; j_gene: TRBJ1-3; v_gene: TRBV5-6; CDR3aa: CASSPRGLRRNGNTIYF; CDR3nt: TGTGCCAGCAGCCCAAGGGGTCTTAGACGGAATGGAAACACCATATATTTT
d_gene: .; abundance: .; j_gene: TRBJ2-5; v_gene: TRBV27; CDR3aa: CASSLFPPPRKETQYF; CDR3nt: TGTGCCAGCAGTTTATTTCCCCCCCCCAGGAAAGAGACCCAGTACTTC
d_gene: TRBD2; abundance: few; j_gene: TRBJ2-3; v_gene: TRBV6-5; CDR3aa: CASSYGTSGGTDTQYF; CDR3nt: TGTGCCAGCAGTTACGGGACTAGCGGGGGCACAGATACGCAGTATTTT
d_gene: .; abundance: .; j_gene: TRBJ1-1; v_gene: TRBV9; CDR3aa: CASSVVSNMNTEAFF; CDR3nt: TGTGCCAGCAGCGTAGTCTCTAATATGAACACTGAAGCTTTCTTT
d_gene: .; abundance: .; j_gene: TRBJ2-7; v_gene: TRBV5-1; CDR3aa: CASSSGARGYEQYF; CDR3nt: TGCGCCAGCAGCTCGGGTGCCAGGGGATACGAGCAGTACTTC
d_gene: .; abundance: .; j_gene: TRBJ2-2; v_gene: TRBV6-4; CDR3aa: CASSDSAGVQTGELFF; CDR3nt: TGTGCCAGCAGTGACTCGGCAGGGGTTCAGACCGGGGAGCTGTTTTTT
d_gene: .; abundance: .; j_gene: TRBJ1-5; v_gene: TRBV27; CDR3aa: CASSPEYHQPQHF; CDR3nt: TGTGCCAGCAGTCCCGAGTATCATCAGCCCCAGCATTTT
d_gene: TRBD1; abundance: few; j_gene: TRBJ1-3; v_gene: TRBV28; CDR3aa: CASSLSPRDRGRGNTIYF; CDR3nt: TGTGCCAGCAGTTTATCCCCCCGGGACAGGGGGCGCGGAAACACCATATATTTT
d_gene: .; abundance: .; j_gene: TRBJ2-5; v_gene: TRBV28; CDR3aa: CASTLSSATRGLKETQYF; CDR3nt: TGTGCCAGCACCCTGAGTAGTGCCACACGAGGGCTGAAAGAGACCCAGTACTTC